This is a list of T cell receptor beta chains from one sample in a study of OX40 agonist ivuxolimab in advanced cancers. TCRdb's table, derived via immunoSEQ multiplex PCR, lists solely in-frame clones and lacks some. The table lists nearly 85,000 clones, 70% to 90% of them singletons. This sample comprised CD4+ or CD8+ T cells sorted from blood, obtained in a trial of the OX40 agonist ivuxolimab. These receptors came from an adult with an advanced solid tumor such as melanoma, head and neck, liver or kidney cancer. CDR3s include the opening cysteine and the closing phenylalanine or tryptophan. The order of the fields is J gene, V gene, D gene, clone size, CDR3 length, CDR3 DNA, CDR3 protein. A D gene is named only where the DNA matches it firmly. Rows may omit the clone size; those that give it use once, few, many or a size class.

TRBJ2-5 TRBV7-2 . . 11 TGTGCCAGCAGCTTACAAGAGACCCAGTACTTC CASSLQETQYF
TRBJ2-7 TRBV6-6 TRBD2 . 15 TGTGCCAGCAGTTACGCCGGGGGGGAAGCCTACGAGCAGTACTTC CASSYAGGEAYEQYF
TRBJ2-2 TRBV23-1 . . 17 TGCGCCAGCAGTCAATCCGGCGACCGTCCGGGGACCGGGGAGCTGTTTTTT CASSQSGDRPGTGELFF
TRBJ1-6 TRBV7-2 . . 13 TGTGCCAGCAGCTTAGTGAATAATTCACCCCTCCACTTT CASSLVNNSPLHF
TRBJ1-3 TRBV5-1 TRBD1 . 16 TGCGCCAGCAGCTTGGCGGGGACAGGGTCTGGAAACACCATATATTTT CASSLAGTGSGNTIYF
TRBJ1-1 TRBV27 TRBD1 . 15 TGTGCCAGCAGAACCGGGACAGGGTGGAGCACTGAAGCTTTCTTT CASRTGTGWSTEAFF
TRBJ1-2 TRBV7-6 . . 13 TGTGCCAGCAGCCAAGAAAACGGTGGAGGCTACACCTTC CASSQENGGGYTF
TRBJ1-3 TRBV30 TRBD1 . 13 TGTGCCTGGAACACAGGGGCTGGAAACACCATATATTTT CAWNTGAGNTIYF
TRBJ2-2 TRBV7-6 . once 15 TGTGCCAGCAGCTTACTGGGACAGAACACCGGGGAGCTGTTTTTT CASSLLGQNTGELFF
TRBJ2-5 TRBV5-1 TRBD2 . 14 TGCGCCAGCAGCTCGGGACTAGCGGAAGAGACCCAGTACTTC CASSSGLAEETQYF
TRBJ2-2 TRBV7-9 . once 14 TGTGCCAGCAGCTTAGATGTCAGCACCGGGGAGCTGTTTTTT CASSLDVSTGELFF
TRBJ2-7 TRBV28 . . 15 TGTGCCAGCAGGGGGGGACAGCCGATCTCCTACGAGCAGTACTTC CASRGGQPISYEQYF
TRBJ1-5 TRBV10-3 TRBD1 . 16 TGTGCCATCAGTGAGTCGAGGGGGCCGGGAAGAATGCCCCAGCATTTT CAISESRGPGRMPQHF
TRBJ1-2 TRBV6-5 TRBD1 . 13 TGTGCCAGCAGTAACCCCGGACAGGTTGGCTACACCTTC CASSNPGQVGYTF
TRBJ1-2 TRBV29-1 . . 12 TGCAGCGTTGGGGGCCGAGATGAAGGCTACACCTTC CSVGGRDEGYTF
TRBJ2-3 TRBV7-3 TRBD1 . 14 TGTGCCAGCAGCAGGGGACAGTCCACAGATACGCAGTATTTT CASSRGQSTDTQYF
TRBJ2-7 TRBV2 . . 11 TGTGCCAGCAGTCGGTCCTACGAGCAGTACTTC CASSRSYEQYF
TRBJ1-1 TRBV7-3 . . 14 TGTGCCAGCAGCTTACGTGGGACTATCACTGAAGCTTTCTTT CASSLRGTITEAFF
TRBJ1-5 TRBV10-3 . . 15 TGTGCCACCACGGTAGGGGTATGGGACAATCAGCCCCAGCATTTT CATTVGVWDNQPQHF
TRBJ2-2 TRBV29-1 TRBD1 . 16 TGCAGCGTGCGAGCTATCGACAGGGGGAACACCGGGGAGCTGTTTTTT CSVRAIDRGNTGELFF
TRBJ2-7 TRBV7-2 . . 14 TGTGCCAGCAGCTTAGCTGGGGGGCCCCTCGAGCAGTACTTC CASSLAGGPLEQYF
TRBJ2-3 TRBV7-2 TRBD2 . 14 TGTGCCAGCAGCCCGGGACTAGCGACAGATACGCAGTATTTT CASSPGLATDTQYF
TRBJ2-7 TRBV7-8 TRBD1 . 16 TGTGCCAGCAGCTTAGACCGGGACAGGGTGCTCTACGAGCAGTACTTC CASSLDRDRVLYEQYF
TRBJ1-3 TRBV5-5 . few 15 TGTGCCAGCAGCTTGAGGGTGAGCTCTGGAAACACCATATATTTT CASSLRVSSGNTIYF
TRBJ1-5 TRBV18 . few 13 TGTGCCAGCTCGCGGACGGACAATCAGCCCCAGCATTTT CASSRTDNQPQHF
TRBJ2-1 TRBV29-1 TRBD2 . 14 TGCAGCGTTGCTTGGCTAGCGGGGCGTAATGAGCAGTTCTTC CSVAWLAGRNEQFF
TRBJ2-5 TRBV7-8 TRBD2 . 17 TGTGCCAGCAGCTTAATGAGGACTAGCGGGGTACAAGAGACCCAGTACTTC CASSLMRTSGVQETQYF
TRBJ1-1 TRBV7-2 TRBD1 . 15 TGTGCCAGCAGCCCTACAGGGGACCTGAACACTGAAGCTTTCTTT CASSPTGDLNTEAFF
TRBJ2-3 TRBV5-1 . once 16 TGCGCCAGCAGCTTGGCCACTGGTGGGCTAGCAGATACGCAGTATTTT CASSLATGGLADTQYF
TRBJ2-1 TRBV2 . once 15 TGTGCCAGCAGTGAGGCCGGATTTCGGAACAATGAGCAGTTCTTC CASSEAGFRNNEQFF
TRBJ2-7 TRBV21-1 . . 15 TGTGCCAGCAGCAAAGCGCAGGACAGGGCCGACGAGCAGTACTTC CASSKAQDRADEQYF
TRBJ2-7 TRBV7-2 . . 15 TGTGCCAGCAGCTTAGTTAGGCAGGGGATGTACGAGCAGTACTTC CASSLVRQGMYEQYF
TRBJ2-7 TRBV2 . . 15 TGTGCCAGCAGTAGGAGCCTTCTAACCTCCTACGAGCAGTACTTC CASSRSLLTSYEQYF
TRBJ1-3 TRBV5-1 . few 14 TGCGCCAGCAGCTTGCGGTCGGACGGAAACACCATATATTTT CASSLRSDGNTIYF
TRBJ1-4 TRBV6-5 TRBD1 . 14 TGTGCCAGCAGTCGGGACAGGGGATACGGAAAACTGTTTTTT CASSRDRGYGKLFF
TRBJ2-5 TRBV7-2 . . 14 TGTGCCAGCAGCTTAAATCAGGGACAAGAGACCCAGTACTTC CASSLNQGQETQYF
TRBJ2-7 TRBV4-1 TRBD1 few 16 TGCGCCAGCAGCCAAGAGGGGGGACAGGGTACCTACGAGCAGTACTTC CASSQEGGQGTYEQYF
TRBJ2-5 TRBV29-1 . . 12 TGCAGCGTTGACTGGAACCAAGAGACCCAGTACTTC CSVDWNQETQYF
TRBJ2-3 TRBV5-6 TRBD2 few 18 TGTGCCAGCAGCTTGCGCCCTGGACTAGCGAAGAGCACAGATACGCAGTATTTT CASSLRPGLAKSTDTQYF
TRBJ2-2 TRBV4-3 . . 17 TGCGCCAGCAGCCAAGAACTAGTCAGGACGAACACCGGGGAGCTGTTTTTT CASSQELVRTNTGELFF
TRBJ1-1 TRBV5-4 . few 14 TGTGCCAGCAGCTTGACAGCCCAGAACACTGAAGCTTTCTTT CASSLTAQNTEAFF
TRBJ1-1 TRBV5-4 . . 15 TGTGCCAGCAGCTTAGGACACGTAAAGGGGACTGAAGCTTTCTTT CASSLGHVKGTEAFF
TRBJ1-5 TRBV30 . once 13 TGTGCCTGGAGTACGGACAAGCATCAGCCCCAGCATTTT CAWSTDKHQPQHF
TRBJ2-7 TRBV11-3 . . 15 TGTGCCAGCAGCTCGGGGGCAGGGTTCTCCTACGAGCAGTACTTC CASSSGAGFSYEQYF
TRBJ2-7 TRBV27 TRBD2 . 13 TGTGCCAGCAGTAGGGGACTAAACTACGAGCAGTACTTC CASSRGLNYEQYF
TRBJ1-6 TRBV7-2 . . 15 TGTGCCAGCAGCCCTCCAAGGGAATTGGGTTCACCCCTCCACTTT CASSPPRELGSPLHF
TRBJ2-2 TRBV27 TRBD2 . 15 TGTGCCAGCAGTCTCGGGACTAGCGGGCCCGGGGAGCTGTTTTTT CASSLGTSGPGELFF
TRBJ2-5 TRBV7-2 TRBD2 . 13 TGTGCCAGCAGCTACGGCGGGGGGGAGACCCAGTACTTC CASSYGGGETQYF
TRBJ1-2 TRBV2 TRBD1 few 14 TGTGCCAGCAGTGTAAGACAGGGGGACTATGGCTACACCTTC CASSVRQGDYGYTF
TRBJ1-2 TRBV7-2 . . 13 TGTGCCAGCAGCTTCGGAGGGCTCTATGGCTACACCTTC CASSFGGLYGYTF
TRBJ2-2 TRBV9 . once 13 TGTGCAGCACGGGGCGTGGAGACCGGGGAGCTGTTTTTT CAARGVETGELFF
TRBJ2-7 TRBV18 TRBD1 . 15 TGTGCCAGCTCACCCCCGGGACAGGTAAACTACGAGCAGTACTTC CASSPPGQVNYEQYF
TRBJ2-4 TRBV6-5 TRBD2 . 14 TGTGCCAGCAGTTACCGAGCGGGGAAAAACATTCAGTACTTC CASSYRAGKNIQYF
TRBJ1-1 TRBV2 . . 13 TGTGCCAGCAGAGACAGCCACAGTCCTGAAGCTTTCTTT CASRDSHSPEAFF
TRBJ2-6 TRBV10-2 . . 13 TGCGCCAGCAGTGCCAATGAGGCCAACGTCCTGACTTTC CASSANEANVLTF
TRBJ1-1 TRBV5-1 . once 15 TGCGCCAGCAGCCCTCGGGAGGGGGGGAACACTGAAGCTTTCTTT CASSPREGGNTEAFF